The 21 T cell receptor beta chains below come from one sample, sequenced in a study of cytomegalovirus exposure and HLA in healthy donors. 13 Jbeta primers and 60 Vbeta primers were used for the PCR. Generated by immunoSEQ multiplex PCR, the TCRdb table keeps only in-frame clones and is missing some. Here the sample spans about 61,000 clones, around 92% being singletons. Material for sequencing was PBMCs. All receptors come from a man younger than 45 in good health and CMV-seropositive.

The chain couples TRBV30 to TRBJ2-7; TRBD1 matches 11 bases. This CDR3 is 16 amino acids long. The germline V gene has CDR1 GTSNPN and CDR2 SVGIG (reference sequence). Germline trimming cut 2 bases from V and 6 bases from J; bases unmatched to any gene: 12. The CDR3 DNA reads TGTGCCTGGAGTTCCCCCCGCCGGGACAGGGGGAGCGAGCAGTACTTC. Its translation: CAWSSPRRDRGSEQYF.

The chain has TRBV30 and TRBJ1-2; TRBD1 might be the D (5 bases). The V gene's germline CDR1 is GTSNPN and CDR2 SVGIG (reference sequence). CDR3 size: 14 residues. V dropped 4 bases and J dropped 7 bases, with 19 bases sitting between them. The CDR3 DNA follows: TGTGCCTGGATCAGGGCAGTGAGTTTCTCTGGCTACACCTTC. Protein sequence: CAWIRAVSFSGYTF.

The chain uses TRBV27 and TRBJ2-1; 13 nucleotides align to TRBD2. With 2 bases clipped from V and 5 bases from J, the junction kept 6 bases outside the gene matches. CDR1 and CDR2 from the germline V gene are MNHEY and SMNVEV (reference sequence). CDR3 size: 17 residues. CDR3 in DNA: TGTGCCAGCAGTTTAGAGTGGGGGACTAGCGGGAACAATGAGCAGTTCTTC. It codes for CASSLEWGTSGNNEQFF.

The chain uses TRBV2 and TRBJ2-3; 10 bases are shared with TRBD2. This CDR3 region has 16 residues. The germline CDR1 and CDR2 sequences are SNHLY and FYNNEI. J gave up 0 bases and V 5 bases, and 5 bases lay outside the gene matches. In DNA, the CDR3 is TGTGCCAGCAGTTTACTAGCGGGACTGAGCACAGATACGCAGTATTTT. Translated, it gives CASSLLAGLSTDTQYF.

This chain connects TRBV7-3 to TRBJ2-3, with 8 bases identical to TRBD2. Germline loops: CDR1 SGHTA, CDR2 FQGTGA. This CDR3 has 16 residues. J lost 2 bases, V lost 0 bases, and 4 bases had no gene match. In DNA form, the CDR3 reads TGTGCCAGCAGCTTAACGCTAGCGGGCGCCACAGATACGCAGTATTTT. Encoded protein: CASSLTLAGATDTQYF.

This chain uses TRBV4-1 with TRBJ2-7, with 9 bases that match TRBD1. The V gene end was trimmed by 1 base and the J gene end by 2 bases; junction bases not matched to a gene: 3. The CDR3 runs to 15 residues. Germline V gives CDR1 MGHRA, CDR2 YSYEKL. The CDR3 DNA sequence: TGCGCCAGCAGCCAAGTGGGGACAGGGCCCTACGAGCAGTACTTC. Amino acids: CASSQVGTGPYEQYF.

The gene calls are TRBV10-3 and TRBJ2-7; weak D call: TRBD2 (5 bases). V dropped 10 bases and J dropped 2 bases, with 15 bases sitting between them. Germline CDR1 is ENHRY and CDR2 is SYGVKD. This CDR3 has 13 amino acids. CDR3: CATWAEGPYEQYF. The CDR3 region has the DNA TGTGCCACATGGGCAGAGGGCCCCTACGAGCAGTACTTC.

The CDR3 region has the DNA TGCGCCAGCAGCCCCCCAGCCGGGAGGGCCTTAAATGAGCAGTTCTTC. Its translation: CASSPPAGRALNEQFF. The chain couples TRBV5-1 to TRBJ2-1, with 8 bases lining up with TRBD2. CDR3 length: 16 amino acids. The germline V gene encodes CDR1 SGHRS and CDR2 YFSETQ. V lost 4 bases and J lost 7; bases outside the gene matches: 13.

This clone has a single count. The chain couples TRBV5-5 to TRBJ2-1; 12 nucleotides agree with TRBD2. The V segment lost 2 bases and the J segment 8 bases; nucleotides outside the gene matches: 11. The germline CDR1 and CDR2 sequences are SGHKS and YYEKEE (reference sequence). The CDR3 covers 17 residues. The CDR3 loop reads CASSFLAGGMMSDEQFF. The CDR3 coding sequence is TGTGCCAGCAGCTTCCTAGCGGGAGGGATGATGTCCGATGAGCAGTTCTTC.

The gene calls are TRBV6-1 and TRBJ2-7; D might be TRBD1 (5 bases). Trimming took off 6 bases at V and 0 bases at J, with 12 bases between the two ends. Germline lookup yields CDR1 MNHNS and CDR2 SASEGT. The CDR3 loop spans 14 amino acids. The CDR3 region is CASRFQGSSYEQYF. CDR3 nucleotides: TGTGCCAGCAGATTTCAGGGAAGCTCCTACGAGCAGTACTTC.

The rearrangement links TRBV2 to TRBJ2-7; tentative D call: TRBD1 (6 bases). Germline V lookup: CDR1 SNHLY, CDR2 FYNNEI. This CDR3 spans 17 amino acids. Trimming took off 3 bases at V and 2 bases at J, with 20 bases between the two ends. Here the CDR3 reads CASSDLISLTGAYEQYF. The CDR3 DNA follows: TGTGCCAGCAGTGACCTAATCTCCCTGACAGGAGCCTACGAGCAGTACTTC.

The chain links TRBV7-2 to TRBJ2-1, with 9 bases fitting TRBD2. Losses at the gene ends were 1 base for V and 3 bases for J; bases not matched to a gene: 4. Per the germline V gene, CDR1 is SGHTA and CDR2 is FQGNSA. There are 16 residues in the CDR3. The CDR3: CASSLDSGSFYNEQFF. CDR3 in DNA: TGTGCCAGCAGCTTAGATAGCGGGAGCTTCTACAATGAGCAGTTCTTC.

This chain links TRBV19 with TRBJ1-1; 7 bases map to TRBD1. Germline V gene lookup returns CDR1 LNHDA and CDR2 SQIVND (reference sequence). Trimming at V came to 5 bases and at J to 3 bases, leaving 12 bases not matched to a gene. The CDR3 spans 16 residues. CDR3 in amino acids: CASSPSPGTVDTEAFF. CDR3 sequence (DNA): TGTGCCAGTAGTCCCTCCCCAGGGACAGTGGACACTGAAGCTTTCTTT.

The chain is built from TRBV11-3 and TRBJ2-1, with a possible D match to TRBD2 (6 bases). V shed 2 bases and J shed 10 bases, with 18 bases lying between them. Germline CDR1 SGHNT, CDR2 YENEEA. This CDR3 spans 15 amino acids. CDR3 in amino acids: CASSLLQAAGSEQFF. The DNA for the CDR3 is TGTGCCAGCAGCTTATTACAAGCCGCGGGAAGCGAGCAGTTCTTC.

The chain is built from TRBV7-6 and TRBJ1-1; the match to TRBD1 covers 7 bases. V lost 5 bases and J lost 4; bases outside the gene matches: 10. The CDR3 is 15 residues long. Germline values: CDR1 SGHVS, CDR2 FNYEAQ. The CDR3 loop reads CASSQLSTGLTEAFF. The DNA of the CDR3 is TGTGCCAGCAGCCAACTATCGACAGGGCTCACTGAAGCTTTCTTT.

In nucleotides, the CDR3 is TGTGCCAGTAGTATAGTTGGCCGATTACTAGCGGGGGCTCCTAGAGGTGAGCAGTTCTTC. Protein product: CASSIVGRLLAGAPRGEQFF. This chain connects TRBV19 to TRBJ2-1; TRBD2 agrees at 11 bases. The CDR3 loop spans 20 amino acids. The germline gives CDR1 LNHDA, CDR2 SQIVND (reference sequence). V lost 1 base to trimming and J lost 9 bases; unmatched junction nucleotides: 20. Drawing the rest from reference TRBV19 and TRBJ2-1, the complete variable domain is DGGITQSPKYLFRKEGQNVTLSCEQNLNHDAMYWYRQDPGQGLRLIYYSQIVNDFQKGDIAEGYSVSREKKESFPLTVTSAQKNPTAFYLCASSIVGRLLAGAPRGEQFFGPGTRLTVL.

The genes are TRBV28 and TRBJ2-1; 9 bases line up with TRBD2. V trimming: 5 bases; J trimming: 6 bases; junction bases outside the gene matches: 8. CDR1 is MDHEN, CDR2 SYDVKM, per germline. CDR3 length: 15 residues. CDR3 in DNA: TGTGCCAGCAGTCTCCCTAGCGGGACTGGCAATGAGCAGTTCTTC. Translation: CASSLPSGTGNEQFF.

This chain links TRBV19 with TRBJ2-7; 10 nucleotides match TRBD2. The V gene end was trimmed by 3 bases and the J gene end by 1 base; junction bases not matched to a gene: 9. The CDR3 extends over 17 amino acids. CDR1 is LNHDA and CDR2 is SQIVND in the germline V gene (reference sequence). CDR3 sequence reads: CASSIPAGLALSYEQYF. The CDR3 DNA sequence: TGTGCCAGTAGTATCCCCGCGGGACTAGCGTTATCCTACGAGCAGTACTTC.

The chain recombines TRBV27 with TRBJ2-1; perhaps TRBD2 as D (5 bases). Trimming removed 10 bases from V and 4 bases from J, with 20 bases in between. The germline V gene encodes CDR1 MNHEY and CDR2 SMNVEV (reference sequence). The CDR3 is made up of 15 amino acids. This CDR3 is CATLSRGRGYNEQFF. CDR3 nucleotides: TGTGCCACCCTTTCAAGAGGGAGAGGGTACAATGAGCAGTTCTTC.

The table lists this clone with a count of one. The V and J genes are TRBV7-2 and TRBJ2-7; 8 positions agree with TRBD1. The V and J ends lost 3 bases and 5 bases, in that order; junction bases with no gene match: 15. From germline, CDR1 is SGHTA and CDR2 FQGNSA. The CDR3 has 17 amino acids. Written as DNA, the CDR3 is TGTGCCAGCAGCTTCGCGTCACGCTACAGGGGGATCGACGAGCAGTACTTC. This codes for CASSFASRYRGIDEQYF.

V is TRBV5-4 and J is TRBJ2-2; 7 bases fit TRBD2. Germline V gene sequence: CDR1 SGHNT, CDR2 YYREEE (reference sequence). V lost 0 bases to trimming and J lost 5 bases; unmatched junction nucleotides: 4. The CDR3 spans 15 residues. CDR3 amino acids: CASSLALGGTGELFF. DNA for the CDR3: TGTGCCAGCAGCTTGGCCCTCGGGGGGACCGGGGAGCTGTTTTTT.